The T cell receptor (beta chain) described here comes from a study of early T cells in non-severe SARS-CoV-2 infection. Study information: Sequencing was performed on bulk RNA from unsorted whole blood, leaving chains unpaired.

Unique molecular identifiers (one per individual cDNA molecule) were attached. TCRdb called the 5' RACE reads again in MiXCR, with one record for every CDR3 protein. The sample lists 65,000 to 85,000 distinct CDR3 sequences; roughly a sixth were seen once. Trimming removed 1 base from V and 4 bases from J, with 10 bases in between. The CDR3 is 14 amino acids. Germline loops: CDR1 SGHVS, CDR2 FQNEAQ. The clonotype comes from an adult who was a healthcare worker with PCR-confirmed SARS-CoV-2 infection or an uninfected control (not recorded which). This chain links TRBV7-8 with TRBJ2-5; D is uncertain. Sequences were obtained from whole blood. This chain's CDR3 is CASSLGVSRETQYF. CDR3 DNA sequence: TGTGCCAGCAGCTTAGGGGTCAGCCGAGAGACCCAGTACTTC.